This passage covers 26 T cell receptor beta chains from one sample sequenced in a study of CD8+CD57+ T cells in acquired aplastic anemia. CDR3 and TCR beta VDJ profiling relied on a genomic DNA template. TCRdb itself ran the reads through MiXCR, one entry per CDR3 protein. The table records about 190,000 distinct CDR3 sequences, around 50% of them present only once. Input material: sorted CD4+, CD8+, or CD8+CD57+ T cells (not recorded which) from PBMCs. All receptors derive from a human donor in good health, serving as a control.

This clonotype was counted a few times. A much larger clonotype is one base distant, so this may be a read error. This chain uses TRBV2 with TRBJ2-5; TRBD1 aligns across 9 bases. Germline V gives CDR1 SNHLY, CDR2 FYNNEI. The CDR3 is 18 residues long. The CDR3, as DNA: TGTGCCAGCAGGATTACTAGACAGGGGGTCCTAATCCAAGGGACCCAGTACTTC. Amino acids: CASRITRQGVLIQGTQYF.

On this clonotype: A much larger clone lies one base from this, so it may be a read error. The conserved final phenylalanine or tryptophan is absent from the CDR3, which likely points to a read error. CDR3 DNA sequence: TGTGCCAGCAGCTTTACGGGGGGGAACCAAGAGACCCAGTACTCC. It translates to CASSFTGGNQETQYS. This chain links TRBV11-2 with TRBJ2-5; 8 positions agree with TRBD2. Germline CDR1 reads SGHAT; CDR2 reads FQNNGV. The CDR3 runs 15 residues. V shed 3 bases, J shed 0 bases, and the junction held 3 bases outside the gene matches.

This clonotype has at least ten counts. The junction shows a germline mismatch at one end, possibly a read error. This rearrangement joins TRBV7-7 to TRBJ2-5, with 13 nucleotides matching TRBD2. CDR3 length: 16 amino acids. Germline V CDR1 and CDR2: SSHAT, FNYEAQ (reference sequence). The CDR3 region has the DNA TGTGCTAGCAGCCTAGGACTAGCGGGGGTCCAAGAGACCCAGTACTTC. This sequence encodes CASSLGLAGVQETQYF.

This clonotype occurred a few times. Just one base apart from a much larger clone, this may be a read error. V gene TRBV4-2 combines with J gene TRBJ2-7, with D possibly matching TRBD1 (5 bases). The V and J ends lost 0 bases and 2 bases respectively, with 11 bases between them. CDR3 length equals 15 residues. Germline V gene data show CDR1 as LGHNA and CDR2 as YNFKEQ. The CDR3 sequence is CASSQEPGRAYEQYF. CDR3 in DNA: TGTGCCAGCAGCCAAGAGCCAGGCAGGGCCTACGAGCAGTACTTC.

This clonotype has only a few counts. The rearrangement links TRBV9 to TRBJ2-3; a weak D match, TRBD1 (6 bases). The J call may be mistaken, given a closer DNA end match to TRBJ1-5. In germline, CDR1 is SGDLS, CDR2 YYNGEE. The CDR3 has 16 amino acids. The CDR3 bases are TGTGCCAGCAGCGTAGCCAGCGGGGGGGCCCCAGGTACGCAGCATTTT. Translated: CASSVASGGAPGTQHF.

The chain joins TRBV5-4 to TRBJ2-7, with 7 nucleotides matching TRBD1. CDR3 length: 16 amino acids. V lost 4 bases and J lost 2; bases outside the gene matches: 12. Germline lookup yields CDR1 SGHNT and CDR2 YYREEE (reference sequence). The CDR3 loop reads CASSKGDRRAAYEQYF. The DNA for the CDR3 is TGTGCCAGCAGCAAAGGGGACAGAAGAGCCGCCTACGAGCAGTACTTC.

This clonotype was seen repeatedly, ten times or more. This sequence joins TRBV6-5 and TRBJ2-5, with TRBD1 matching 9 bases. The V gene's germline CDR1 is MNHEY and CDR2 SVGAGI. This CDR3 has 16 residues. Germline trimming cut 2 bases from V and 9 bases from J; bases unmatched to any gene: 13. CDR3 amino acids: CASSYQNPRTGEAQYF. For the CDR3, the DNA is TGTGCCAGCAGTTACCAAAATCCTAGGACAGGGGAAGCCCAGTACTTC.

The chain carries TRBV11-3 and TRBJ1-1, with D unresolved. Germline-derived CDR1 and CDR2 are SGHNT and YENEEA. CDR3 size: 12 residues. The V end lost 3 bases, the J end lost 5 bases, and 7 bases lay between the germline ends. CDR3 DNA sequence: TGTGCCAGCAGCTTTGGGGATACTGAAGCTTTCTTT. This codes for CASSFGDTEAFF.

Turning to this clonotype: A read error may account for a junction end that differs from germline. The chain couples TRBV5-1 to TRBJ2-3; 8 nucleotides align to TRBD1. The end of the DNA fits TRBJ1-5 better, so the J call may be wrong. Germline assignment: CDR1 SGHRS and CDR2 YFSETQ. The CDR3 is 15 residues long. CDR3 sequence reads: CAGSLTGVGTDTQHF. The CDR3 nucleotides are TGCGCCGGCAGCTTGACAGGGGTGGGCACAGATACGCAGCATTTT.

This clonotype was counted at least ten times. The chain combines TRBV6-7 with TRBJ1-5; unclear D gene. TRBV6-7 qualifies as an ORF whose function is uncertain. V lost 2 bases and J 9 bases, leaving 17 bases between the germline ends. There are 15 residues in the CDR3. The CDR3 spells CASSYPGGGRVPQHF. CDR3 in DNA: TGTGCCAGCAGTTACCCGGGTGGAGGGCGGGTGCCCCAGCATTTT.

This clonotype occurred a few times. The CDR3 DNA reads as TGCGCCAGCTCTAGGGACCACCTTCCCACAGATACGCAGTATTTT. Residues: CASSRDHLPTDTQYF. This chain joins TRBV10-1 and TRBJ2-3; D assignment may be TRBD1 or TRBD2 (5 bases each). The CDR3 has 15 residues. Per the germline V gene, CDR1 is WNHNN and CDR2 is SYGVQD (reference sequence). V lost 8 bases, J lost 2 bases, and 17 bases lay in between.

The chain links TRBV12-3 or TRBV12-4 to TRBJ1-2; D is uncertain. The CDR3 is 15 amino acids. V lost 1 base to trimming and J lost 1 base, with 10 bases between them. The CDR3 nucleotides read TGTGCCAGCAGTTTAGATAGTACCTATAACTATGGCTACACCTTC. Translated, it gives CASSLDSTYNYGYTF.

This clonotype occurred a few times. The CDR3 sequence: CASSEYRFPDTQYF. The CDR3 nucleotides read TGTGCCAGCAGTGAATACCGATTCCCAGATACGCAGTATTTT. The chain uses TRBV25-1 and TRBJ2-3; D unclear. This CDR3 spans 14 amino acids. Germline V gene lookup returns CDR1 MGHDK and CDR2 SYGVNS. V was trimmed by 0 bases and J by 4 bases, leaving 8 bases between them.

J is TRBJ1-4 and V is TRBV24-1, with 7 positions matching TRBD1. The CDR3 is 15 amino acids. Germline-derived CDR1 and CDR2 are KGHDR and SFDVKD. The ends lost 7 bases at V and 8 bases at J; junction bases unmatched: 12. For the CDR3, the DNA is TGTGCCACCAGGTCCCAGGGACAGCCCGGGGAAAAACTGTTTTTT. Translation gives CATRSQGQPGEKLFF.

This clonotype was observed many times. The chain employs TRBV6-6 and TRBJ1-2; unclear D gene. Trimming took 5 bases from V and 4 from J, leaving 20 bases between them. The CDR3 runs 16 residues. Germline loops: CDR1 MNHNY, CDR2 SVGAGI (reference sequence). The CDR3 sequence: CASSISLGGWGYGYTF. The DNA for the CDR3 is TGTGCCAGCAGTATATCCCTGGGAGGATGGGGCTATGGCTACACCTTC.

Ten or more counts support this clonotype. The chain combines TRBV30 with TRBJ1-1; 7 bases line up with TRBD1. The CDR3 contains 13 residues. Trimming removed 2 bases from V and 1 base from J; junction bases left unmatched: 1. Germline-derived CDR1 and CDR2 are GTSNPN and SVGIG (reference sequence). The CDR3 protein is CAWSRQGNTEAFF. CDR3 nucleotide sequence: TGTGCCTGGAGTAGACAGGGGAACACTGAAGCTTTCTTT.

In its sample, this clonotype was seen a few times. The gene calls are TRBV18 and TRBJ2-1; tentatively, D is TRBD1 (6 bases). CDR1 is KGHSH and CDR2 is LQKENI in the germline V gene. Trimming stripped 2 bases from V and 6 bases from J, with 14 bases between. The CDR3 spans 15 residues. CDR3 region: CASSPGQTRGNEQFF. CDR3 in DNA: TGTGCCAGCTCACCAGGGCAGACCAGGGGCAATGAGCAGTTCTTC.

A few counts support this clonotype. The chain couples TRBV18 to TRBJ1-3; maybe TRBD1 (6 bases). CDR1 is KGHSH, CDR2 LQKENI, per germline. V lost 2 bases and J 4 bases, leaving 9 bases between the germline ends. The CDR3 is made up of 14 amino acids. This CDR3 is CASSPRTEGNTIYF. CDR3 nucleotide sequence: TGTGCCAGCTCACCAAGGACAGAAGGAAACACCATATATTTT.

This clonotype was seen only a few times. This chain uses TRBV28 with TRBJ1-2; 7 positions agree with TRBD1. The CDR3 extends over 14 amino acids. CDR1 is MDHEN and CDR2 is SYDVKM in the germline V gene. V dropped 3 bases and J dropped 4; count of bases not matched to a gene: 5. The CDR3 here is CASSFKGAPYGYTF. The CDR3 DNA is TGTGCCAGCAGTTTCAAGGGGGCTCCCTATGGCTACACCTTC.

The rearrangement links TRBV5-1 to TRBJ1-2; D possibly corresponds to TRBD1 (6 bases). The CDR3 loop spans 15 amino acids. The V and J ends lost 0 bases and 6 bases respectively, with 15 bases between them. CDR1 and CDR2 from the germline V gene are SGHRS and YFSETQ. This CDR3 reads CASSLASGAGDGYTF. The CDR3, as DNA: TGCGCCAGCAGCTTGGCATCGGGGGCAGGCGATGGCTACACCTTC.

The table lists this clonotype with a count of one. The rearrangement uses TRBV10-2 and TRBJ1-2; the D is unclear. The V gene lost 7 bases and the J gene lost 1 base, with 1 base spanning the gap. The CDR3 has 10 residues. Germline loops: CDR1 WSHSY, CDR2 SAAADI. In DNA form, the CDR3 reads TGCGCCAGCAATAACTATGGCTACACCTTC. This codes for CASNNYGYTF.

This clonotype has only a few counts. A much larger clone lies a single base off, so this may be a read error. The chain links TRBV4-1 to TRBJ1-2, with 7 positions matching TRBD1. Per germline, CDR1 MGHRA and CDR2 YSYEKL. The CDR3 extends over 15 amino acids. The CDR3 DNA is TGCGCCAGCAGCCAAGCGACAACAGGGGCAGGCGGCTGCACCTTC. Translation gives CASSQATTGAGGCTF.

This clonotype was seen only once. The junction differs from germline at one of its ends, possibly a read error. The chain uses TRBV24-1 and TRBJ2-7; D ambiguous. From germline, CDR1 is KGHDR and CDR2 SFDVKD. This CDR3 comprises 9 residues. CDR3: CAISVQQYF. The CDR3 region has the DNA TGTGCCATCAGTGTCCAGCAGTACTTC.

This clonotype was counted at least ten times. V is TRBV4-3 and J is TRBJ2-3, with 8 bases fitting TRBD2. In germline, CDR1 is LGHNA, CDR2 YSLEER. With V trimmed by 0 bases and J by 5 bases, 10 bases remained unmatched. The CDR3 sequence is 17 residues long. This chain's CDR3 is CASSQDGTRGRRDTQYF. The CDR3 DNA reads as TGCGCCAGCAGCCAAGACGGGACTAGAGGGCGAAGAGATACGCAGTATTTT.

This clonotype was picked up many times. The genes are TRBV10-3 and TRBJ1-5, with D possibly being TRBD1 (5 bases). V was pared by 0 bases and J by 5 bases, with 11 bases between. This CDR3 comprises 15 residues. The V gene's germline CDR1 is ENHRY and CDR2 SYGVKD. CDR3 amino acids: CAISESTGAHQPQHF. The CDR3 nucleotides read TGTGCCATCAGTGAGTCGACCGGGGCTCATCAGCCCCAGCATTTT.

The rearrangement uses TRBV7-2 and TRBJ2-7; 7 nucleotides align to TRBD1. This CDR3 region has 15 residues. The germline V gene encodes CDR1 SGHTA and CDR2 FQGNSA. The J segment lost 0 bases and the V segment lost 3 bases, leaving 5 bases of the junction unmatched. The CDR3 loop reads CASSFGQAGSYEQYF. The CDR3 nucleotides are TGTGCCAGCAGCTTTGGACAGGCCGGCTCCTACGAGCAGTACTTC.